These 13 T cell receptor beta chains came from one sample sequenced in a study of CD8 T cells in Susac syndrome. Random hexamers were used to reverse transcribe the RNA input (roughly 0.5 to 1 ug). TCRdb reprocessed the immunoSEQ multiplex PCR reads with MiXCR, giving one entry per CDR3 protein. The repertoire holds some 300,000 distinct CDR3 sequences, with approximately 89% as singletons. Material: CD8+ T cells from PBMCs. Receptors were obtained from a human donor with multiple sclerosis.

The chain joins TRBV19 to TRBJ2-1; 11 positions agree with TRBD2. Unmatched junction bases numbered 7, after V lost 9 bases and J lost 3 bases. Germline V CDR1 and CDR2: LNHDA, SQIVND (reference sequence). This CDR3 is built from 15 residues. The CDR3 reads CASKTLAGDYNEQFF. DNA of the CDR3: TGTGCCAGCAAAACACTAGCGGGGGACTACAATGAGCAGTTCTTC.

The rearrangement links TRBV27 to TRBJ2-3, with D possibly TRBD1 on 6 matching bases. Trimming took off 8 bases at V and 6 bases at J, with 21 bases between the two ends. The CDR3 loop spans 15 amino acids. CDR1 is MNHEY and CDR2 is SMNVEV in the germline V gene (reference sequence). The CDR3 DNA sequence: TGTGCCAGCCAAGACGGCCCGGCTAGGGGGGATACGCAGTATTTT. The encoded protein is CASQDGPARGDTQYF.

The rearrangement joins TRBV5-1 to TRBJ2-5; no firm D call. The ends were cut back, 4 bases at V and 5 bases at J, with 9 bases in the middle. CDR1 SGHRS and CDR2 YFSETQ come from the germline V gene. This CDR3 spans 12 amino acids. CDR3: CASSPKAETQYF. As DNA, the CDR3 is TGCGCCAGCAGCCCAAAGGCCGAGACCCAGTACTTC. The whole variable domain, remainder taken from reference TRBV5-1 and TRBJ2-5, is KAGVTQTPRYLIKTRGQQVTLSCSPISGHRSVSWYQQTPGQGLQFLFEYFSETQRNKGNFPGRFSGRQFSNSRSEMNVSTLELGDSALYLCASSPKAETQYFGPGTRLLVL.

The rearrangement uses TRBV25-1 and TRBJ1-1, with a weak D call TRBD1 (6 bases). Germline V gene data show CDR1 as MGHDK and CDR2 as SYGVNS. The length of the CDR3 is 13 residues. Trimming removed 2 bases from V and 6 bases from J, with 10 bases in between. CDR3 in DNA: TGTGCCAGCAGTGAAGGAGGGGGGCCTGAAGCTTTCTTT. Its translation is CASSEGGGPEAFF.

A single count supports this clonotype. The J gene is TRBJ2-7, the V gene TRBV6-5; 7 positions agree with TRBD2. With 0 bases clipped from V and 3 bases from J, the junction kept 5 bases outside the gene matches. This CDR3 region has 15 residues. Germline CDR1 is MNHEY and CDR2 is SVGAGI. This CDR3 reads CASSYSTSRIYEQYF. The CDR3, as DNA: TGTGCCAGCAGTTACTCGACTAGCAGGATCTACGAGCAGTACTTC.

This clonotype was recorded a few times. In DNA, the CDR3 is TGTGCCAGTAGTATAGGGACCGGCCCCTACAATGAGCAGTTCTTC. This translates into CASSIGTGPYNEQFF. This chain uses TRBV19 with TRBJ2-1; D not certain. Germline V gene lookup returns CDR1 LNHDA and CDR2 SQIVND (reference sequence). V lost 1 base and J 2 bases, leaving 9 bases between the germline ends. The CDR3 contains 15 residues.

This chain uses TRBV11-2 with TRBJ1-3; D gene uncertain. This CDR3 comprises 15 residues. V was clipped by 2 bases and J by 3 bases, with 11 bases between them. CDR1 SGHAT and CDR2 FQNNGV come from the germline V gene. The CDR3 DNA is TGTGCCAGCAGCTTACTCCGAGGTGGTGGAAACACCATATATTTT. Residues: CASSLLRGGGNTIYF.

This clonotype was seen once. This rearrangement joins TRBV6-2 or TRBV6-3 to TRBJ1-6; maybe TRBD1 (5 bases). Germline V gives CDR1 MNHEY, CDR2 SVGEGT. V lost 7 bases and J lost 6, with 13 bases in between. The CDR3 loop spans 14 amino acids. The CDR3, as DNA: TGTGCCAGCACCGGGACCTTGACTAATTCACCCCTCCACTTT. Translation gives CASTGTLTNSPLHF.

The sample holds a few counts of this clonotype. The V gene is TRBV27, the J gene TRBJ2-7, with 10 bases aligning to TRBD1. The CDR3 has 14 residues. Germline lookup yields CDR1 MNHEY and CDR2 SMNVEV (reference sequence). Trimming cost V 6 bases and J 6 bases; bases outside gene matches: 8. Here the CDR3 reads CASSPGTGEGEQYF. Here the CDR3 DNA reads TGTGCCAGCAGCCCCGGGACAGGGGAGGGCGAGCAGTACTTC.

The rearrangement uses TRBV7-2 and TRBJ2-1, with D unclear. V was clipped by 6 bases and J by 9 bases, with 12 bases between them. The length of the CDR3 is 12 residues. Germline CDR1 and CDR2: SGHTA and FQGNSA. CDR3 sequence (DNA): TGTGCCAGCAGTTTGATGAGCAGTGAGCAGTTCTTC. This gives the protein CASSLMSSEQFF.

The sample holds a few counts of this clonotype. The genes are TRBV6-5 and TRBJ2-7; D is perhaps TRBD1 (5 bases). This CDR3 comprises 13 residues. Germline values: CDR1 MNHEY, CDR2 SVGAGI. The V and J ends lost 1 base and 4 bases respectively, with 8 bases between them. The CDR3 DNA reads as TGTGCCAGCAGTTACTATGGGGCATACGAGCAGTACTTC. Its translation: CASSYYGAYEQYF.

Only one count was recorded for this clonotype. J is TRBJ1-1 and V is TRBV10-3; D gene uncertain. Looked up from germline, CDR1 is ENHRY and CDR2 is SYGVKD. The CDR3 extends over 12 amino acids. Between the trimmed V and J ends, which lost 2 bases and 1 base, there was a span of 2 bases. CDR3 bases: TGTGCCATCAGTGAGGCGAACACTGAAGCTTTCTTT. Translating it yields CAISEANTEAFF.

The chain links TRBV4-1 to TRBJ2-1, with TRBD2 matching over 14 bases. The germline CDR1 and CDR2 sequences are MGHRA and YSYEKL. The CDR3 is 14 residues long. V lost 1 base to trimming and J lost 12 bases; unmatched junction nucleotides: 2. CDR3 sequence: CASSQVGLAGGQFF. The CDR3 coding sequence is TGCGCCAGCAGCCAAGTTGGACTAGCGGGGGGGCAGTTCTTC.